The clone carrying this TCR beta chain has just a few counts. Its antigen is undetermined. This sample is part of a study of naive and memory T cell subsets. Trimming took off 2 bases at V and 8 bases at J, with 12 bases between the two ends. CDR3 length: 13 residues. Study results and limitations: This RNA-based method may be sensitive to activation-related transcript changes.

Amplification of ligated cDNA took four PCR rounds with SP2 and nested alpha and beta constant primers. One entry per CDR3 protein, called by TCRdb with MiXCR from the 5' RACE reads. The table records tens of thousands of distinct CDR3 sequences, approximately 8.5% of them present only once. An oligonucleotide containing a UMI was ligated to the 3' end of TCR cDNA. This chain joins TRBV12-3 or TRBV12-4 and TRBJ1-1, with D possibly TRBD1 on 5 matching bases. The sequence was obtained from a female donor in good health. CDR3 in amino acids: CASSLKGYREAFF. The CDR3, as DNA: TGTGCCAGCAGTTTAAAGGGGTACAGGGAAGCTTTCTTT.